A selection of T cell receptor beta chains follows, all from one sample in a study of identical twins. Using its own MiXCR run on the 5' RACE reads, TCRdb lists one record per CDR3 protein. The table records approximately 470,000 distinct CDR3 sequences, 14% of them present only once. The sample was also reused in another study, on yellow fever vaccine responses in identical twins.

The source material was CD4+ T cells sorted from blood. These receptors originate from a woman aged 18-30 years in good health. Each CDR3 is given with its conserved first and last residue. D genes are given only for firm matches. Not all rows give a size; the values are once, few, many and, for expanded clones, a class.

d_call,cdr3_length,clone_size,j_call,v_call,cdr3_nt,cdr3_aa
.,13,.,TRBJ1-4,TRBV7-9,TGTGCCAGCAGCTTATATCTGACCGACAAACTGTTTTTT,CASSLYLTDKLFF
TRBD1,14,.,TRBJ2-2,TRBV19,TGTGCCAGTAGAGTAGGGGGCGAGTCCGGGGAGCTGTTTTTT,CASRVGGESGELFF
TRBD2,12,.,TRBJ2-1,TRBV5-4,TGTGCCAGCAGCCCCGGGACTAGCGAGCAGTTCTTC,CASSPGTSEQFF
.,15,few,TRBJ2-7,TRBV7-6,TGTGCCAGCAGCTTAGTCGACAGTTTTGCCTACGAGCAGTACTTC,CASSLVDSFAYEQYF
TRBD2,15,many,TRBJ2-3,TRBV4-1,TGCGCCAGCAGCGCTCTAGCGGGAGGTACAGATACGCAGTATTTT,CASSALAGGTDTQYF
.,17,few,TRBJ2-7,TRBV3-1,TGTGCCAGCAGCCAAGGTAGGGGGGACAGAGAGACCTACGAGCAGTACTTC,CASSQGRGDRETYEQYF
.,14,.,TRBJ2-1,TRBV5-6,TGTGCCAGCAGAAGCCCTACAGGTACCAATGAGCAGTTCTTC,CASRSPTGTNEQFF
TRBD2,16,few,TRBJ2-1,TRBV19,TGTGCCAGTAGTATAAAGCGGGGGGGCCTCTACAATGAGCAGTTCTTC,CASSIKRGGLYNEQFF
.,13,few,TRBJ2-1,TRBV7-2,TGTGCCAGCATCTCCCGGTGGGCCAATGAGCAGTTCTTC,CASISRWANEQFF
.,16,many,TRBJ2-7,TRBV10-3,TGTGCCATCAGTGAGTCTTCGACTAGTACCGCTGGGGAGCAGTACTTC,CAISESSTSTAGEQYF
.,14,.,TRBJ2-2,TRBV9,TGTGCCAGCAGCGTAGCGGGGAGTCCCGGGGAGCTGTTTTTT,CASSVAGSPGELFF
TRBD1,18,few,TRBJ1-6,TRBV3-1,TGTGCCAGCAGCCCCTGGACAGGGTCGGCCTCCTATAATTCACCCCTCCACTTT,CASSPWTGSASYNSPLHF
TRBD2,13,few,TRBJ2-7,TRBV20-1,TGCAGTGCCCCAGCGGGACTCTCCTACGAGCAGTACTTC,CSAPAGLSYEQYF
TRBD1,12,many,TRBJ1-1,TRBV10-3,TGTGCCATCGGACAGGGGAACACTGAAGCTTTCTTT,CAIGQGNTEAFF
.,13,few,TRBJ1-4,TRBV30,TGTGCCTGGAGTCCCAGGGCTAATGAAAAACTGTTTTTT,CAWSPRANEKLFF
.,14,.,TRBJ1-5,TRBV12-3/TRBV12-4,TGTGCCAGCAGCGCGGGTCGGGGCAATCAGCCCCAGCATTTT,CASSAGRGNQPQHF
.,14,few,TRBJ1-1,TRBV3-1,TGTGCCAGCAGCCAAGGGGGAGGGGTAGCGAATGCTTTCTTT,CASSQGGGVANAFF
TRBD2,17,few,TRBJ2-3,TRBV4-2,TGTGCCAGCAGCCAAGAAGATAGCGGGAGGGCCGCTGATACGCAGTATTTT,CASSQEDSGRAADTQYF
TRBD2,14,.,TRBJ2-7,TRBV6-2/TRBV6-3,TGTGCCAGCAGAAGCGCCGGGAGGGACCACGAGCAGTACTTC,CASRSAGRDHEQYF
.,18,few,TRBJ2-6,TRBV12-3/TRBV12-4,TGTGCCAGCAGTTTTGCATCAACAGGACACTCTGGGGCCAACGTCCTGACTTTC,CASSFASTGHSGANVLTF
.,14,.,TRBJ2-3,TRBV25-1,TGTGCCAGCACAGGGAAGCGGAGCACAGATACGCAGTATTTT,CASTGKRSTDTQYF
TRBD1,15,.,TRBJ2-7,TRBV20-1,TGCAGTGCTAGACCGCCCGGGACAGGTACCTACGAGCAGTACTTC,CSARPPGTGTYEQYF
.,14,few,TRBJ2-7,TRBV29-1,TGCAGCGTTGTTGAGGGGGGGAAGATCTACGAGCAGTACTTC,CSVVEGGKIYEQYF
TRBD2,16,.,TRBJ2-3,TRBV4-2,TGTGCCAGCAGCGAAGCCGGGACTAGCAACACAGATACGCAGTATTTT,CASSEAGTSNTDTQYF
TRBD1,15,.,TRBJ2-5,TRBV5-6,TGTGCCAGCAGCTTGGGGACAGGGCTAGGCGAGACCCAGTACTTC,CASSLGTGLGETQYF
TRBD2,16,.,TRBJ2-7,TRBV7-9,TGTGCCAGCAGCTTAAGGGGACTAGCGACCGGGCGCGAGCAGTACTTC,CASSLRGLATGREQYF
.,15,many,TRBJ2-7,TRBV12-3/TRBV12-4,TGTGCCAGCAGTTTAAAGGGTTCGCCCTCCTACGAGCAGTACTTC,CASSLKGSPSYEQYF
TRBD2,18,few,TRBJ2-7,TRBV11-1,TGTGCCAGCAGCCCCTTCGGGACTAGCGGGAGGGTTGCCTACGAGCAGTACTTC,CASSPFGTSGRVAYEQYF
TRBD2,11,.,TRBJ2-1,TRBV28,TGTGCCAGCAGTTTGGGTCGGGGGGTGTTCTTC,CASSLGRGVFF
.,15,few,TRBJ2-1,TRBV9,TGTGCCAGCAGTGGGGGTCTAGCGCCCTACAATGAGCAGTTCTTC,CASSGGLAPYNEQFF
.,13,few,TRBJ1-2,TRBV5-1,TGCGCCAGCAGCCGGACGGGGGTGAATGGCTACACCTTC,CASSRTGVNGYTF
.,13,many,TRBJ2-3,TRBV29-1,TGCAGCGTTCCCAGGGATAAGGCAGATACGCAGTATTTT,CSVPRDKADTQYF
TRBD2,13,few,TRBJ2-1,TRBV20-1,TGCAGTGTTCAACTAGCGGGACTCAATGAGCAGTTCTTC,CSVQLAGLNEQFF
.,14,.,TRBJ2-4,TRBV11-2,TGTGCCAGCAGCCCCTCGCGGGCGGGAAGCATTCAGTACTTC,CASSPSRAGSIQYF
TRBD1,16,few,TRBJ1-4,TRBV4-1,TGCGCCAGCAGCCAAGGAACCGGGACAGGGCGGGAAAAACTGTTTTTT,CASSQGTGTGREKLFF
TRBD2,15,once,TRBJ2-7,TRBV6-2/TRBV6-3,TGTGCCAGCAGAGAGCGGGGGGAACCTTCCTACGAGCAGTACTTC,CASRERGEPSYEQYF
.,18,few,TRBJ1-5,TRBV5-1,TGCGCCAGCAGCCCAGAGCCAAGGTGGACAGATAGCAATCAGCCCCAGCATTTT,CASSPEPRWTDSNQPQHF
TRBD1,14,.,TRBJ2-5,TRBV11-2,TGTGCCAGCAGCCCGACAGGGGGTGGGAAGACCCAGTACTTC,CASSPTGGGKTQYF
TRBD1,12,few,TRBJ1-2,TRBV5-1,TGCGCCAGCAGCTCTTCAGGGGGAGGCTACACCTTC,CASSSSGGGYTF
TRBD2,17,.,TRBJ2-5,TRBV24-1,TGTGCCACCAGTGATTCGTCGGGACTAGCGGGGACCGAGACCCAGTACTTC,CATSDSSGLAGTETQYF
TRBD1,15,few,TRBJ2-1,TRBV10-3,TGTGCCATCAAGGGGGGACAGGGGACGTGGGATGAGCAGTTCTTC,CAIKGGQGTWDEQFF
.,15,few,TRBJ2-6,TRBV3-1,TGTGCCAGCAGATTCAGTGCCTCTGGGGCCAACGTCCTGACTTTC,CASRFSASGANVLTF
TRBD1,14,.,TRBJ2-7,TRBV20-1,TGCAGTGCTACCTCCGGGACAGGTTTGTACGAGCAGTACTTC,CSATSGTGLYEQYF
.,15,few,TRBJ2-3,TRBV27,TGTGCCAGCAGTCCTCGACACCAAGCTACAGATACGCAGTATTTT,CASSPRHQATDTQYF
TRBD1,16,.,TRBJ2-5,TRBV5-5,TGTGCCAGCAGCCCCCGACAGGGGGGGTACCAAGAGACCCAGTACTTC,CASSPRQGGYQETQYF
.,15,.,TRBJ2-2,TRBV5-1,TGCGCCAGCAGCTTGACAGCGGCGAACACCGGGGAGCTGTTTTTT,CASSLTAANTGELFF
.,13,.,TRBJ2-2,TRBV3-1,TGTGCCAGCAGACCTAGTAGAGTCGGGGAGCTGTTTTTT,CASRPSRVGELFF
TRBD2,16,.,TRBJ2-3,TRBV5-1,TGCGCCAGCAGCTGGAGTTCGACTAGCGTGACAGATACGCAGTATTTT,CASSWSSTSVTDTQYF
.,13,many,TRBJ2-7,TRBV3-1,TGTGCCAGCAGCCCTCGGAGCCTCTACGAGCAGTACTTC,CASSPRSLYEQYF
.,15,few,TRBJ1-1,TRBV20-1,TGCAGTGCTGACCGGGACGCCACAATGAACACTGAAGCTTTCTTT,CSADRDATMNTEAFF
.,15,.,TRBJ2-3,TRBV7-2,TGTGCCAGCAGCGCCGCTGCCTCGCGCACAGATACGCAGTATTTT,CASSAAASRTDTQYF
TRBD2,15,many,TRBJ2-1,TRBV25-1,TGTGCCAGCAGTGACCGGACTAGCGGCCGCAATGAGCAGTTCTTC,CASSDRTSGRNEQFF
.,13,few,TRBJ1-2,TRBV7-2,TGTGCCAGCAGCTTAAAAGAGCCTTATGGCTACACCTTC,CASSLKEPYGYTF
.,14,few,TRBJ2-3,TRBV5-1,TGCGCCAGCGGGATAGGGGCGAAGACAGATACGCAGTATTTT,CASGIGAKTDTQYF
.,13,few,TRBJ2-3,TRBV6-6,TGTGCCAGCAGTGACCCAGGGATAGATACGCAGTATTTT,CASSDPGIDTQYF